The 30 T cell receptor beta chains below were found in one sample sequenced in a study of T cells after yellow fever vaccination. MiXCR was run by TCRdb on the 5' RACE reads, yielding one entry per CDR3 protein. The sample carries 75,000 to 100,000 distinct CDR3 sequences, roughly 10% recorded once. The sequencing used CD8+ T cells not binding an NS4B(214-222) dextramer, sorted from PBMCs, collected approximately 16 days after the first yellow fever vaccination. These receptors all come from a man between 18 and 35 years old who received the YFV17D yellow fever vaccine.

This chain uses TRBV7-9 with TRBJ2-1, with unresolved D. V lost 4 bases and J lost 4, with 14 bases in between. This CDR3 comprises 15 residues. Germline lookup yields CDR1 SEHNR and CDR2 FQNEAQ (reference sequence). The chain's CDR3 is CASSSVDGTYNEQFF. The CDR3 DNA sequence: TGTGCCAGCAGCTCCGTCGACGGAACTTACAATGAGCAGTTCTTC.

The rearrangement uses TRBV3-1 and TRBJ2-5; TRBD1 is a possible D gene (5 bases). Trimming stripped 11 bases from V and 5 bases from J, with 24 bases between. The CDR3 runs to 15 residues. Looked up from germline, CDR1 is LGHDT and CDR2 is YNNKEL (reference sequence). The CDR3 DNA is TGTGCCTGCACCCAAGGGGTTATGAGTGGGGAGACCCAGTACTTC. Translating gives CACTQGVMSGETQYF.

This clonotype turned up a few times. The chain uses TRBV28 and TRBJ1-4; D is undetermined. CDR1 is MDHEN and CDR2 is SYDVKM in the germline V gene. The V gene lost 4 bases and the J gene lost 11 bases, with 11 bases spanning the gap. The CDR3 length is 12 residues. The CDR3 sequence: CASSSSHRKLFF. The CDR3 nucleotides are TGTGCCAGCAGTTCGTCACATCGGAAACTGTTTTTT.

This sequence joins TRBV7-6 and TRBJ2-7; 7 nucleotides align to TRBD2. CDR1 and CDR2 (germline): SGHVS, FNYEAQ. The CDR3 spans 12 residues. Here the CDR3 DNA reads TGTGACAATGGGAGGGGCCGAAAAGAGCAGTACGTC. Translating it yields CDNGRGRKEQYV.

The chain carries TRBV11-2 and TRBJ1-1; D uncertain. V was trimmed by 5 bases and J by 0 bases, leaving 22 bases between them. CDR1 SGHAT and CDR2 FQNNGV come from the germline V gene. The CDR3 loop spans 18 amino acids. The CDR3 DNA reads TGTGCCAGCAGCCTCGCCTCAGGCGGTTGGAGAATGAACACTGAAGCTTTCTTT. Encoded protein: CASSLASGGWRMNTEAFF. The complete variable domain, with remaining parts taken from reference TRBV11-2 and TRBJ1-1, reads EAGVAQSPRYKIIEKRQSVAFWCNPISGHATLYWYQQILGQGPKLLIQFQNNGVVDDSQLPKDRFSAERLKGVDSTLKIQPAKLEDSAVYLCASSLASGGWRMNTEAFFGQGTRLTVV.

The V gene is TRBV4-1, the J gene TRBJ2-3; D might be TRBD2 (5 bases). CDR3 length: 17 amino acids. Trimming took 0 bases from V and 0 from J, leaving 13 bases between them. The V gene's germline CDR1 is MGHRA and CDR2 YSYEKL. CDR3: CASSQDWRSGSTDTQYF. In DNA, the CDR3 is TGCGCCAGCAGCCAAGATTGGAGGTCGGGCAGCACAGATACGCAGTATTTT.

This clonotype came up many times. The chain couples TRBV4-3 to TRBJ2-7; D is unresolved. Trimming removed 4 bases at V and 3 bases at J, with 10 bases between. The germline CDR1 and CDR2 sequences are LGHNA and YSLEER. This CDR3 has 13 residues. In DNA, the CDR3 is TGCGCCAGCAGCCCATGGACCAACTACGAGCAGTACTTC. Amino acids: CASSPWTNYEQYF.

The chain carries TRBV6-5 and TRBJ2-1; 7 bases are shared with TRBD2. The V gene end was trimmed by 4 bases and the J gene end by 4 bases; junction bases not matched to a gene: 4. The length of the CDR3 is 14 residues. Germline V CDR1 and CDR2: MNHEY, SVGAGI. The CDR3, as DNA: TGTGCCAGCAGTTCGGGACTACCATACAATGAGCAGTTCTTC. Amino acid sequence: CASSSGLPYNEQFF.

The rearrangement links TRBV7-3 to TRBJ2-3; D assignment may be TRBD1 or TRBD2 (5 bases each). The CDR3 covers 15 residues. CDR1 is SGHTA and CDR2 is FQGTGA in the germline V gene. V was cut by 3 bases and J by 0 bases, with 10 bases left in between. CDR3 nucleotides: TGTGCCAGCAGCTTGGGGGTCCTTAGCACAGATACGCAGTATTTT. Its protein is CASSLGVLSTDTQYF. Full variable domain (rest looked up from reference TRBV7-3 and TRBJ2-3): GAGVSQTPSNKVTEKGKYVELRCDPISGHTALYWYRQSLGQGPEFLIYFQGTGAADDSGLPNDRFFAVRPEGSVSTLKIQRTERGDSAVYLCASSLGVLSTDTQYFGPGTRLTVL.

This clonotype was observed many times. J is TRBJ2-6 and V is TRBV29-1, with TRBD2 identical over 8 bases. The CDR3 runs to 17 residues. The V segment lost 6 bases and the J segment 2 bases; nucleotides outside the gene matches: 12. The germline CDR1 and CDR2 sequences are SQVTM and ANQGSEA. The CDR3 bases are TGCAGCGTCACGGGGGGGGGTTCTATCGCTGGGGCCAACGTCCTGACTTTC. Encoded protein: CSVTGGGSIAGANVLTF. Filled out from reference TRBV29-1 and TRBJ2-6, the complete variable domain reads SAVISQKPSRDICQRGTSLTIQCQVDSQVTMMFWYRQQPGQSLTLIATANQGSEATYESGFVIDKFPISRPNLTFSTLTVSNMSPEDSSIYLCSVTGGGSIAGANVLTFGAGSRLTVL.

This clonotype was seen just once. No conserved phenylalanine or tryptophan is present at the end of the CDR3, so a read error is the likely explanation. The chain links TRBV29-1 to TRBJ2-7; D gene uncertain. CDR3 length equals 13 residues. CDR1 SQVTM and CDR2 ANQGSEA come from the germline V gene. Between the trimmed V and J ends, which lost 5 bases and 3 bases, there was a span of 14 bases. In nucleotides, the CDR3 is TGCAGCGTTACCCCCGGGTCCCACTACGAGCAGTACCTC. This encodes CSVTPGSHYEQYL.

V and J are TRBV7-9 and TRBJ1-4; D is uncertain. The ends were cut back, 2 bases at V and 5 bases at J, with 9 bases in the middle. The CDR3 is 14 amino acids. Germline CDR1 SEHNR, CDR2 FQNEAQ (reference sequence). CDR3 loop: CASSLIRLNEKLFF. The CDR3 DNA reads as TGTGCCAGCAGCTTAATCAGGCTAAATGAAAAACTGTTTTTT.

V gene TRBV6-2 or TRBV6-3 combines with J gene TRBJ2-5, with 7 positions matching TRBD2. Germline CDR1 and CDR2: MNHEY and SVGEGT. The CDR3 has 11 residues. With V trimmed by 6 bases and J by 5 bases, 0 bases remained unmatched. The CDR3 DNA sequence: TGTGCCAGCAGGGGAGGGGAGACCCAGTACTTC. Translated, it gives CASRGGETQYF.

This clonotype came up a few times. The chain employs TRBV12-5 and TRBJ2-5; D uncertain. This CDR3 comprises 14 residues. Germline V lookup: CDR1 LGHNT, CDR2 FRNRAP. V dropped 5 bases and J dropped 0 bases, with 10 bases sitting between them. The CDR3 bases are TGTGCTAGTGGTCTGCACCGGTACCAAGAGACCCAGTACTTC. As protein: CASGLHRYQETQYF.

The rearrangement uses TRBV19 and TRBJ2-1; D not resolved. V gave up 3 bases and J gave up 0 bases, with 9 bases separating them. This CDR3 has 15 residues. CDR1 and CDR2 from the germline V gene are LNHDA and SQIVND (reference sequence). The CDR3, as DNA: TGTGCCAGTAGTATCGGCTCGAGCTCCTACAATGAGCAGTTCTTC. The encoded protein is CASSIGSSSYNEQFF.

This clonotype occurred a few times. V gene TRBV5-1 combines with J gene TRBJ2-7; D is perhaps TRBD1 (5 bases). V lost 4 bases and J 3 bases, leaving 11 bases between the germline ends. CDR1 is SGHRS, CDR2 YFSETQ, per germline. The CDR3 spans 13 residues. The CDR3, as DNA: TGCGCCAGCAGCATACATCAGGGCTACGAGCAGTACTTC. The encoded protein is CASSIHQGYEQYF. Full variable domain (remainder filled in from reference TRBV5-1 and TRBJ2-7): KAGVTQTPRYLIKTRGQQVTLSCSPISGHRSVSWYQQTPGQGLQFLFEYFSETQRNKGNFPGRFSGRQFSNSRSEMNVSTLELGDSALYLCASSIHQGYEQYFGPGTRLTVT.

The J gene is TRBJ2-1, the V gene TRBV7-3; D could derive from TRBD1 or TRBD2 (5 bases each). Per germline, CDR1 SGHTA and CDR2 FQGTGA. The CDR3 is made up of 15 amino acids. Trimming left V 3 bases short and J 5 bases short, with 14 bases between. CDR3 nucleotide sequence: TGTGCCAGCAGCTTCCTATCGGGGCCCAACAATGAGCAGTTCTTC. It is translated as CASSFLSGPNNEQFF.

The DNA of the CDR3 is TGCGCCAGCAGCTTGGCGGAAATAGGATTGAACACCGGGGAGCTGTTTTTT. This gives the protein CASSLAEIGLNTGELFF. The rearrangement uses TRBV5-1 and TRBJ2-2; no clear D gene. CDR3 length equals 17 residues. Trimming pared 0 bases from V and 1 base from J, leaving 13 bases between. Per the germline V gene, CDR1 is SGHRS and CDR2 is YFSETQ. Based on the CDR3 plus reference TRBV5-1 and TRBJ2-2, the full variable domain is KAGVTQTPRYLIKTRGQQVTLSCSPISGHRSVSWYQQTPGQGLQFLFEYFSETQRNKGNFPGRFSGRQFSNSRSEMNVSTLELGDSALYLCASSLAEIGLNTGELFFGEGSRLTVL.

This clonotype was seen ten or more times. The chain has TRBV29-1 and TRBJ2-1, with a weak D call TRBD1 (6 bases). The CDR3 extends over 14 amino acids. CDR1 and CDR2 (germline): SQVTM, ANQGSEA. V shed 0 bases and J shed 4 bases, with 10 bases lying between them. This CDR3 is CSVEDQGRYNEQFF. CDR3 coding DNA: TGCAGCGTTGAAGATCAGGGGCGGTACAATGAGCAGTTCTTC.

This clonotype has just a few counts. V and J are TRBV15 and TRBJ2-2, with D possibly being TRBD2 (6 bases). Between the trimmed V and J ends, which lost 2 bases and 6 bases, there was a span of 16 bases. CDR1 is LNHNV, CDR2 YYDKDF, per germline (reference sequence). This CDR3 has 16 amino acids. In DNA, the CDR3 is TGTGCCACCAGCAGACACCGGGGGACGGAGGCCGGGGAGCTGTTTTTT. This gives the protein CATSRHRGTEAGELFF.

This clonotype was picked up many times. The chain is built from TRBV5-6 and TRBJ2-2; 9 bases line up with TRBD2. V was pared by 2 bases and J by 5 bases, with 7 bases of the junction left unmatched. The CDR3 is 16 amino acids. Looked up from germline, CDR1 is SGHDT and CDR2 is YYEEEE. CDR3: CASSLVGGGETGELFF. As DNA, the CDR3 is TGTGCCAGCAGCTTAGTTGGCGGGGGGGAAACCGGGGAGCTGTTTTTT.

This clonotype was seen a handful of times. The rearrangement links TRBV19 to TRBJ1-1, with D unresolved. Deletions cut 3 bases from V and 1 base from J, with 15 bases between. CDR3 length: 16 amino acids. Germline CDR1 LNHDA, CDR2 SQIVND (reference sequence). The CDR3 DNA follows: TGTGCCAGTAGTATCGGAGTTCAGGAACCGAACACTGAAGCTTTCTTT. Amino acids: CASSIGVQEPNTEAFF.

Worth noting for this clonotype: In this CDR3 the conserved last residue, phenylalanine or tryptophan, is missing, so a read error is likely. The chain recombines TRBV13 with TRBJ2-7; 9 bases are shared with TRBD1. Germline V gene sequence: CDR1 PRHDT, CDR2 FYEKMQ (reference sequence). The CDR3 runs 14 residues. V trimming: 3 bases; J trimming: 3 bases; junction bases outside the gene matches: 3. The CDR3 bases are TGTGCCAGCAGCTTGCGGGACAGGGTCTACGAGCAGTACTTG. This sequence encodes CASSLRDRVYEQYL.

The chain joins TRBV7-2 to TRBJ2-3, with TRBD1 matching over 8 bases. This CDR3 comprises 15 residues. CDR1 is SGHTA and CDR2 is FQGNSA in the germline V gene. V shed 0 bases, J shed 1 base, and the junction held 0 bases outside the gene matches. The CDR3 coding sequence is TGTGCCAGCAGCTTAGCGACAGGGGGCACAGATACGCAGTATTTT. Residues: CASSLATGGTDTQYF.

The chain recombines TRBV28 with TRBJ2-3; 8 bases line up with TRBD2. In germline, CDR1 is MDHEN, CDR2 SYDVKM. The ends lost 6 bases at V and 0 bases at J; junction bases unmatched: 8. The CDR3 length is 16 residues. Here the CDR3 reads CASSPRGGPSTDTQYF. CDR3 nucleotide sequence: TGTGCCAGCAGCCCCCGGGGGGGCCCGAGCACAGATACGCAGTATTTT.

The chain is built from TRBV6-5 and TRBJ2-3; D remains ambiguous. V was trimmed by 2 bases and J by 2 bases, leaving 11 bases between them. In germline, CDR1 is MNHEY, CDR2 SVGAGI. The CDR3 totals 15 residues. The CDR3 sequence: CASSYATAPTDTQYF. CDR3 DNA: TGTGCCAGCAGTTACGCGACGGCTCCCACAGATACGCAGTATTTT.

The chain links TRBV5-1 to TRBJ1-1; no firm D call. The CDR3 runs 14 residues. The germline V and J ends were trimmed by 4 bases and 5 bases, with 15 bases remaining between them. CDR1 is SGHRS and CDR2 is YFSETQ in the germline V gene. CDR3 nucleotides: TGCGCCAGCAGCCCATCGGGGTCGGGGACTGAAGCTTTCTTT. Translation: CASSPSGSGTEAFF.

This clonotype has more than one count but fewer than ten. CDR3 DNA sequence: TGTGCCAGCAGCACTACCGGGACAGGGACCGGGGAGCTGTTTTTT. The encoded protein is CASSTTGTGTGELFF. V and J are TRBV11-2 and TRBJ2-2; 9 bases fit TRBD1. The V gene's germline CDR1 is SGHAT and CDR2 FQNNGV. This CDR3 spans 15 amino acids. With V trimmed by 5 bases and J by 5 bases, 6 bases remained unmatched.

This CDR3 reads CATSAKAPRGLGNTIYF. In nucleotides, the CDR3 is TGTGCCACCAGTGCTAAGGCCCCAAGGGGGCTGGGAAACACCATATATTTT. The rearrangement joins TRBV24-1 to TRBJ1-3, with 7 bases fitting TRBD1. Looked up from germline, CDR1 is KGHDR and CDR2 is SFDVKD. This CDR3 region has 17 residues. Germline trimming cut 5 bases from V and 4 bases from J; bases unmatched to any gene: 13.

This clonotype came up many times. The rearrangement links TRBV28 to TRBJ1-1; no clear D. Germline CDR1 reads MDHEN; CDR2 reads SYDVKM. The CDR3 totals 13 residues. Trimming removed 5 bases from V and 1 base from J, with 8 bases in between. DNA for the CDR3: TGTGCCAGCAGTGCATTGGGGAACACTGAAGCTTTCTTT. Its translation: CASSALGNTEAFF.